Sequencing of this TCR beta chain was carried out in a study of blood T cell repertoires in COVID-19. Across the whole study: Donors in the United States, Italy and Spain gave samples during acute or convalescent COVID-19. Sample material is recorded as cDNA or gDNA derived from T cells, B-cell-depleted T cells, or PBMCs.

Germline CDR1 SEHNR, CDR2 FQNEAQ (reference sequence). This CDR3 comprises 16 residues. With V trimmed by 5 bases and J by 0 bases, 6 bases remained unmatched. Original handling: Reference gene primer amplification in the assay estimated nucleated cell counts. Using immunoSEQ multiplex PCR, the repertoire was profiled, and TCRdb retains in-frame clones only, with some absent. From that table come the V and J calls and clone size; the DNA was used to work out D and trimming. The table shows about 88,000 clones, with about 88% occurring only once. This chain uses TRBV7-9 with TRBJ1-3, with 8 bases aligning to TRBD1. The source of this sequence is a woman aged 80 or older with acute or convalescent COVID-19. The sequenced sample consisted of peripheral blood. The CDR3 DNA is TGTGCCAGCAGCCCTGGACAGGGACCCTCTGGAAACACCATATATTTT. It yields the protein CASSPGQGPSGNTIYF.